This entry is about one T cell receptor (beta chain). What it binds is unknown. These data belong to a study of OX40 agonist ivuxolimab in advanced cancers. Study information: With a range of about 23 to 85, age averaged approximately 60 years, and about 83% were male.

CDR3 length: 14 residues. Trimming took 4 bases from V and 5 from J; bases not matched to a gene: 5. Per the germline V gene, CDR1 is PRHDT and CDR2 is FYEKMQ (reference sequence). Findings and caveats of the study: Researchers did not determine the expanded peripheral T cells' antigen specificity. Expanded clones were, on average, more numerous among CD8+ T cells than CD4+. The study found among the lowest clonal expansion in partial responders at 0.1-3.0 mg/kg.

TCRdb's table, derived via immunoSEQ multiplex PCR, lists solely in-frame clones and lacks some. The sample carries approximately 70,000 clones, 85% to 90% recorded once. Sequencing was performed on CD4+ or CD8+ T cells sorted from blood, taken in a trial of the OX40 agonist ivuxolimab. This TCR derives from an adult with an advanced solid tumor such as melanoma, head and neck, liver or kidney cancer. The V gene is TRBV13, the J gene TRBJ2-5; 9 bases are a match to TRBD1. CDR3 protein: CASSWTGTGETQYF. CDR3 nucleotides: TGTGCCAGCAGCTGGACCGGGACAGGGGAGACCCAGTACTTC.